This T cell receptor beta chain was observed in a study of blood T cell repertoires in COVID-19. As for the study in general: The samples span acute and convalescent COVID-19 from the United States, Italy and Spain. Nucleic acid was either cDNA or gDNA, and it came from T cells, B-cell-depleted T cells, or PBMCs.

As processed by the authors: Amplifying reference gene primers gave estimates of nucleated cell counts. The assay was immunoSEQ multiplex PCR, and TCRdb's table has in-frame clones only and misses some. V and J calls and clone size are copied from that table; D and trimming were computed from the DNA. The profile shows tens of thousands of clones, about four fifths of them singletons. This CDR3 is built from 11 residues. The V end lost 5 bases, the J end lost 4 bases, and 3 bases lay between the germline ends. The V gene's germline CDR1 is MNHEY and CDR2 SMNVEV (reference sequence). The J gene is TRBJ2-1, the V gene TRBV27; D remains unclear. The origin of this receptor is a woman at least 80 years old with active or convalescent COVID-19. Input material: peripheral blood. CDR3 in DNA: TGTGCCAGCAGTCAATACAATGAGCAGTTCTTC. This sequence encodes CASSQYNEQFF.